The rows below give T cell receptor beta chains drawn from one sample of a study of vaccination and CD4 T cells after COVID-19. From the PCR reads, TCRdb called clonotypes with MiXCR, one entry per CDR3 protein. The profile shows tens of thousands of distinct CDR3 sequences, roughly 50% of them singletons. The sequencing here drew on CD4+ T cells from blood, taken about 7 months after SARS-CoV-2 vaccination. Receptors were obtained from a human donor who had recovered from COVID-19. Each CDR3 is given with its conserved first and last residue. A D gene is named only where the DNA matches it firmly. Clone size is shown for a subset of rows, as once, few, many or a class of expanded clone.

J: TRBJ1-1
size: -
V: TRBV19
D: -
DNA: TGTGCCAGTATGACAAGGGGTTCGGACACTGAAGCTTTCTTT
CDR3: CASMTRGSDTEAFF

J: TRBJ2-5
size: few
V: TRBV7-6
D: TRBD2
DNA: TGTGCCAGCAGCTTCTCGACGGGGGGAGAGACCCAGTACTTC
CDR3: CASSFSTGGETQYF

J: TRBJ2-5
size: -
V: TRBV7-9
D: -
DNA: TGTGCCAGCAGCTTCGTCGGGACACCACAAGAGACCCAGTACTTC
CDR3: CASSFVGTPQETQYF

J: TRBJ2-5
size: few
V: TRBV20-1
D: -
DNA: TGCAGTGCTACAAGCCCCCCGACTGGGGAGACCCAGTACTTC
CDR3: CSATSPPTGETQYF

J: TRBJ2-3
size: -
V: TRBV2
D: TRBD2
DNA: TGTGCCAGCAGTTATAGCGGGAGCACAGATACGCAGTATTTT
CDR3: CASSYSGSTDTQYF

J: TRBJ2-5
size: few
V: TRBV7-2
D: -
DNA: TGTGCCAGCAGCTTATCTGAGACCCAGTACTTC
CDR3: CASSLSETQYF

J: TRBJ2-5
size: few
V: TRBV27
D: TRBD1
DNA: TGTGCCAGCAAATCCCTACAGGGGACGGAGACCCAGTACTTC
CDR3: CASKSLQGTETQYF

J: TRBJ2-6
size: -
V: TRBV15
D: -
DNA: TGTGCCACCAGCAGAGATGGGGGCTCTGGGGCCAACGTCCTGACTTTC
CDR3: CATSRDGGSGANVLTF

J: TRBJ2-3
size: -
V: TRBV6-4
D: TRBD2
DNA: TGTGCCAGCTCGAGGCTAGCGGGGAACACAGATACGCAGTATTTT
CDR3: CASSRLAGNTDTQYF

J: TRBJ2-2
size: -
V: TRBV7-3
D: -
DNA: TGTGCCAGCAGCCCACAGGGGCTGGAGGGCGGGGAGCTGTTTTTT
CDR3: CASSPQGLEGGELFF

J: TRBJ1-5
size: few
V: TRBV6-1
D: TRBD1
DNA: TGTGCCAGCAGCCAAGCCGGGACAGGGGGAGGTCAGCCCCAGCATTTT
CDR3: CASSQAGTGGGQPQHF

J: TRBJ2-3
size: -
V: TRBV19
D: -
DNA: TGTGCCAGTAGTATTGGCGGGACTAGCACAGATACGCAGTATTTT
CDR3: CASSIGGTSTDTQYF

J: TRBJ2-7
size: -
V: TRBV20-1
D: TRBD2
DNA: TGCAGTGCTAGGATCCCTAGCGGGGGCTCCTACGAGCAGTACTTC
CDR3: CSARIPSGGSYEQYF

J: TRBJ2-7
size: once
V: TRBV10-3
D: TRBD1
DNA: TGTGCCATCAGTGGGGACAGGTCCTACGAGCAGTACTTC
CDR3: CAISGDRSYEQYF

J: TRBJ2-5
size: -
V: TRBV20-1
D: TRBD2
DNA: TGCAGTGCTAAGGATCATTTTAGCGGAGCGGGGAAGACCCAGTACTTC
CDR3: CSAKDHFSGAGKTQYF

J: TRBJ2-3
size: -
V: TRBV7-6
D: TRBD2
DNA: TGTGCCAGCAGCTTAGGGGAGGGAGATACGCAGTATTTT
CDR3: CASSLGEGDTQYF

J: TRBJ2-7
size: -
V: TRBV10-3
D: TRBD1
DNA: TGTGCCATCAGGGCGACAGGGTCCCAAAGCTCCTACGAGCAGTACTTC
CDR3: CAIRATGSQSSYEQYF

J: TRBJ2-2
size: -
V: TRBV7-3
D: TRBD1
DNA: TGTGCCAGCAGCCCTCGCGGACAGGGGGGGTCATGGGAGCTGTTTTTT
CDR3: CASSPRGQGGSWELFF

J: TRBJ2-1
size: -
V: TRBV7-6
D: TRBD2
DNA: TGTGCCAGCAGCGAAACTAGCGGGAGGAACAATGAGCAGTTCTTC
CDR3: CASSETSGRNNEQFF

J: TRBJ1-6
size: -
V: TRBV20-1
D: -
DNA: TGCAGTGCTAGAGATGAGACCGTCAATTCACCCCTCCACTTT
CDR3: CSARDETVNSPLHF

J: TRBJ2-1
size: -
V: TRBV27
D: -
DNA: TGTGCCAGCAGTTTAGCCATAGGGTCCTACAATGAGCAGTTCTTC
CDR3: CASSLAIGSYNEQFF

J: TRBJ2-5
size: -
V: TRBV7-2
D: -
DNA: TGTGCCAGCAGCTCGCTTCCGGGACAAAAAGAGACCCAGTACTTC
CDR3: CASSSLPGQKETQYF

J: TRBJ1-1
size: -
V: TRBV6-5
D: -
DNA: TGTGCCAGCAGTTACTCGCCCGCGGGGTGGGGCACTGAAGCTTTCTTT
CDR3: CASSYSPAGWGTEAFF

J: TRBJ2-7
size: -
V: TRBV20-1
D: TRBD2
DNA: TGCAGTGCTAGAGATTTAGCGGGAGTGGGCTCCTACGAGCAGTACTTC
CDR3: CSARDLAGVGSYEQYF

J: TRBJ2-7
size: -
V: TRBV7-2
D: -
DNA: TGTGCCAGCAGCTTCTTTGTAGGGGTCAACTACGAGCAGTACTTC
CDR3: CASSFFVGVNYEQYF

J: TRBJ2-7
size: -
V: TRBV28
D: TRBD1
DNA: TGTGCCAGCAGTTTTTTCGAACCCCGGGACAGGGTAGTTCACGAGCAGTACTTC
CDR3: CASSFFEPRDRVVHEQYF